This record covers a single T cell receptor (beta chain). Antigen specificity is unknown. Germline CDR1 MGHRA, CDR2 YSYEKL. CDR3 size: 15 residues. These data belong to a study of T cells expressing NK-cell markers. Whole-study results and caveats: Certain NKG2C+ T cell clones were expanded, and their HCMV specificity remained unclear. In a few donors, dominant clonotypes made up roughly 25-60.1% of CD3+CD56-NKG2C+ cells.

TCRdb re-called the 5' RACE reads, yielding one record per CDR3 amino acid sequence without DNA. The table gives more than 120,000 distinct CDR3 sequences; the top ten clones make up roughly an eighth of it. The chain recombines TRBV4-1 with TRBJ2-3; checking the TCRdb D call of TRBD1 is not possible without DNA. What was sequenced was blood T cells: a sorted CD56 or NKG2C T cell subset, CD4+ or CD8+ T cells, or bulk PBMC T cells (not recorded which). The clonotype originates from a man between 18 and 29 years old in good health. CDR3 in amino acids: CASSLNRGRADTQYF.